Listed below are T cell receptor beta chains from one sample, sequenced in a study of blood T cell repertoires in COVID-19. TCRdb's copy holds only in-frame clones and misses some; the assay was immunoSEQ multiplex PCR. The data hold around 250,000 clones, with 65% to 90% observed a single time. Sequencing was performed on peripheral blood. These receptors were taken from a man between 50 and 59 years old with active or convalescent COVID-19. Both conserved end residues are part of each CDR3. The D gene is left open where the match is weak. Part of the rows lack a size; the others show once, few, many or a class for expanded clones.

d_call: .; v_call: TRBV11-2; j_call: TRBJ2-3; clone_size: .; cdr3_nt: TGTGCCAGCACCCCTTTGGCCTCTAGCACAGATACGCAGTATTTT; cdr3_aa: CASTPLASSTDTQYF
d_call: .; v_call: TRBV5-5; j_call: TRBJ1-4; clone_size: .; cdr3_nt: TGTGCCAGCAGCTTCCTTGGAGGTGCAACTAATGAAAAACTGTTTTTT; cdr3_aa: CASSFLGGATNEKLFF
d_call: TRBD1; v_call: TRBV2; j_call: TRBJ1-5; clone_size: .; cdr3_nt: TGTGCCAGCAGTCGCCGGACAGGGGTTGGTCAGCCCCAGCATTTT; cdr3_aa: CASSRRTGVGQPQHF
d_call: .; v_call: TRBV6-5; j_call: TRBJ1-3; clone_size: .; cdr3_nt: TGTGCCAGCAGTTCCGGGGTGGCAGACGGAAACACCATATATTTT; cdr3_aa: CASSSGVADGNTIYF
d_call: .; v_call: TRBV28; j_call: TRBJ1-2; clone_size: .; cdr3_nt: TGTGCCAGCAGGGGTAACGGGAACTATGGCTACACCTTC; cdr3_aa: CASRGNGNYGYTF
d_call: .; v_call: TRBV24-1; j_call: TRBJ2-2; clone_size: .; cdr3_nt: TGTGCCACCAGTGGTAGAGCTCCGAACACCGGGGAGCTGTTTTTT; cdr3_aa: CATSGRAPNTGELFF
d_call: TRBD1; v_call: TRBV5-6; j_call: TRBJ2-7; clone_size: .; cdr3_nt: TGTGCCAGCAGCCCCGGGACAGACGCCTACGAGCAGTACTTC; cdr3_aa: CASSPGTDAYEQYF
d_call: .; v_call: TRBV6-1; j_call: TRBJ1-3; clone_size: .; cdr3_nt: TGTGCCAGCAGTGAAATCCCCTCCTCTGGAAACACCATATATTTT; cdr3_aa: CASSEIPSSGNTIYF
d_call: .; v_call: TRBV19; j_call: TRBJ2-3; clone_size: .; cdr3_nt: TGTGCCACCCTCAGCGGCGATACGCAGTATTTT; cdr3_aa: CATLSGDTQYF
d_call: TRBD1; v_call: TRBV27; j_call: TRBJ1-1; clone_size: .; cdr3_nt: TGTGCCAGCAGTTTCCGGGACAGGGTCAACACTGAAGCTTTCTTT; cdr3_aa: CASSFRDRVNTEAFF
d_call: TRBD1; v_call: TRBV5-1; j_call: TRBJ2-3; clone_size: .; cdr3_nt: TGCGCCAGCAGCTCTCCGGGACAGGGGAATACGCAGTATTTT; cdr3_aa: CASSSPGQGNTQYF
d_call: .; v_call: TRBV4-1; j_call: TRBJ1-2; clone_size: .; cdr3_nt: TGCGCCAGCAGCCAAGATAAAGTGGGCTTGTATGGCTACACCTTC; cdr3_aa: CASSQDKVGLYGYTF
d_call: .; v_call: TRBV7-9; j_call: TRBJ2-2; clone_size: .; cdr3_nt: TGTGCCAGCAGAGGGGGGGCCGCTTTCACCGGGGAGCTGTTTTTT; cdr3_aa: CASRGGAAFTGELFF
d_call: TRBD2; v_call: TRBV9; j_call: TRBJ2-1; clone_size: .; cdr3_nt: TGTGCCAGCAGCGATAGCGGGAGGGCTTGGCATGAGCAGTTCTTC; cdr3_aa: CASSDSGRAWHEQFF
d_call: .; v_call: TRBV6-5; j_call: TRBJ1-2; clone_size: .; cdr3_nt: TGTGCCAGCAGCCCGGGGGGGGCCGGTAGCTATGGCTACACCTTC; cdr3_aa: CASSPGGAGSYGYTF
d_call: .; v_call: TRBV7-9; j_call: TRBJ1-2; clone_size: once; cdr3_nt: TGTGCCAGCAGTGCGACAATTGGCTATGGCTACACCTTC; cdr3_aa: CASSATIGYGYTF
d_call: .; v_call: TRBV5-1; j_call: TRBJ2-1; clone_size: .; cdr3_nt: TGCGCCAGCAGCTTGGGCCTAGCCAACAATGAGCAGTTCTTC; cdr3_aa: CASSLGLANNEQFF
d_call: TRBD2; v_call: TRBV7-3; j_call: TRBJ2-3; clone_size: .; cdr3_nt: TGTGCCAGCAGCTTAGGCTGGGGAGGGTCGGGACCACACACAGATACGCAGTATTTT; cdr3_aa: CASSLGWGGSGPHTDTQYF
d_call: TRBD1; v_call: TRBV6-4; j_call: TRBJ1-2; clone_size: .; cdr3_nt: TGTGCCAGCAGACCGGGACAGGGGCATGGCTACACCTTC; cdr3_aa: CASRPGQGHGYTF
d_call: TRBD1; v_call: TRBV7-3; j_call: TRBJ2-1; clone_size: .; cdr3_nt: TGTGCCAGCAGCTTGACAGGGAATAATTTTCCCTACAATGAGCAGTTCTTC; cdr3_aa: CASSLTGNNFPYNEQFF
d_call: .; v_call: TRBV9; j_call: TRBJ2-7; clone_size: .; cdr3_nt: TGTGCCAGCAGCGTAGGCCCAGACTACGAGCAGTACTTC; cdr3_aa: CASSVGPDYEQYF
d_call: .; v_call: TRBV28; j_call: TRBJ1-5; clone_size: .; cdr3_nt: TGTGCCAGCAGTTTAATAGAGGTGAGGAGCAATCAGCCCCAGCATTTT; cdr3_aa: CASSLIEVRSNQPQHF
d_call: TRBD1; v_call: TRBV18; j_call: TRBJ1-6; clone_size: .; cdr3_nt: TGTGCCAGCTCACCAACCGGGACAGGGGGCTATAATTCACCCCTCCACTTT; cdr3_aa: CASSPTGTGGYNSPLHF
d_call: .; v_call: TRBV7-3; j_call: TRBJ2-1; clone_size: few; cdr3_nt: TGTGCCAGCAGCCTACGAGGACAGTTAGGTAGTGAGCAGTTCTTC; cdr3_aa: CASSLRGQLGSEQFF
d_call: TRBD2; v_call: TRBV3-1/TRBV3-2; j_call: TRBJ2-3; clone_size: .; cdr3_nt: TGTGCCAGCAGCCAGACTACTAGCGGGAGGGTAGATACGCAGTATTTT; cdr3_aa: CASSQTTSGRVDTQYF
d_call: .; v_call: TRBV6-6; j_call: TRBJ2-1; clone_size: .; cdr3_nt: TGTGCCAGCAGTTACGTTAAGGGGACAATGAAGCAGTTCTTC; cdr3_aa: CASSYVKGTMKQFF
d_call: TRBD2; v_call: TRBV5-4; j_call: TRBJ2-1; clone_size: .; cdr3_nt: TGTGCCAGCAGCTCTGGGACTATCTACAATGAGCAGTTCTTC; cdr3_aa: CASSSGTIYNEQFF
d_call: .; v_call: TRBV7-9; j_call: TRBJ1-4; clone_size: .; cdr3_nt: TGTGCCAGCAGCCCCTTCCGGGCAGCGGTTAATGAAAAACTGTTTTTT; cdr3_aa: CASSPFRAAVNEKLFF
d_call: TRBD2; v_call: TRBV23-1; j_call: TRBJ2-7; clone_size: .; cdr3_nt: TGCGCCAGCAGTCATCGAGAGGAGGCGGGAGAGAGACCGGTATCCTACGAGCAGTACTTC; cdr3_aa: CASSHREEAGERPVSYEQYF
d_call: .; v_call: TRBV2; j_call: TRBJ1-6; clone_size: .; cdr3_nt: TGTGCCAGCAGTGAAGAAACAGTTTTATCATCACCCCTCCACTTT; cdr3_aa: CASSEETVLSSPLHF
d_call: TRBD1; v_call: TRBV2; j_call: TRBJ1-2; clone_size: few; cdr3_nt: TGTGCCAGCAGTGAATTACCGGGACAGGGGGATGGCTACACCTTC; cdr3_aa: CASSELPGQGDGYTF
d_call: .; v_call: TRBV12-3/TRBV12-4; j_call: TRBJ1-1; clone_size: .; cdr3_nt: TGTGCCAGCAGTACAGGGTGGAGGGAAGCTTTCTTT; cdr3_aa: CASSTGWREAFF
d_call: .; v_call: TRBV12-3/TRBV12-4; j_call: TRBJ2-3; clone_size: .; cdr3_nt: TGTGCCAGCATGAAGAGCCCAACAGATACGCAGTATTTT; cdr3_aa: CASMKSPTDTQYF
d_call: .; v_call: TRBV15; j_call: TRBJ2-5; clone_size: .; cdr3_nt: TGTGCCACCAGCCCGCGAGCAGGGAAGGCGCGGGAGACCCAGTACTTC; cdr3_aa: CATSPRAGKARETQYF
d_call: .; v_call: TRBV6-5; j_call: TRBJ1-1; clone_size: .; cdr3_nt: TGTGCCAGCAGCAGGGACATGTCGGGCACTGAAGCTTTCTTT; cdr3_aa: CASSRDMSGTEAFF
d_call: TRBD1; v_call: TRBV18; j_call: TRBJ1-4; clone_size: .; cdr3_nt: TGTGCCAGCTCAACAACCGGGACAGGGAGTAACAATGAAAAACTGTTTTTT; cdr3_aa: CASSTTGTGSNNEKLFF
d_call: TRBD1; v_call: TRBV2; j_call: TRBJ1-4; clone_size: .; cdr3_nt: TGTGCCAGCAGGACAGGGGACAGGACGAAACTGTTTTTT; cdr3_aa: CASRTGDRTKLFF
d_call: TRBD2; v_call: TRBV27; j_call: TRBJ2-3; clone_size: .; cdr3_nt: TGTGCCAGCACCTTACGGGGCGGGAGAGCAGATACGCAGTATTTT; cdr3_aa: CASTLRGGRADTQYF
d_call: .; v_call: TRBV7-3; j_call: TRBJ2-1; clone_size: .; cdr3_nt: TGTGCCAGCAGCCCCGCCCGCGACAATGAGCAGTTCTTC; cdr3_aa: CASSPARDNEQFF
d_call: .; v_call: TRBV6-6; j_call: TRBJ1-6; clone_size: .; cdr3_nt: TGTGCCAGCAGTGGAGACCTTATGGTTTCTTCACCCCTCCACTTT; cdr3_aa: CASSGDLMVSSPLHF
d_call: .; v_call: TRBV9; j_call: TRBJ1-6; clone_size: .; cdr3_nt: TGTGCCAGCAGCGTAGGAGGATCCAATTCACCCCTCCACTTT; cdr3_aa: CASSVGGSNSPLHF
d_call: .; v_call: TRBV27; j_call: TRBJ1-6; clone_size: .; cdr3_nt: TGTGCCAGCAGTTTATCGGGTAGGGGGTCATCACCCCTCCACTTT; cdr3_aa: CASSLSGRGSSPLHF
d_call: TRBD1; v_call: TRBV5-5; j_call: TRBJ1-3; clone_size: .; cdr3_nt: TGTGCCAGCAGCCTCGGGACAGGGCCTGGAAACACCATATATTTT; cdr3_aa: CASSLGTGPGNTIYF
d_call: TRBD1; v_call: TRBV20-1; j_call: TRBJ2-3; clone_size: .; cdr3_nt: TGCAGTGCTAGGGGACAGGGGGCACTGCATTTT; cdr3_aa: CSARGQGALHF
d_call: TRBD2; v_call: TRBV2; j_call: TRBJ2-1; clone_size: .; cdr3_nt: TGTGCCAGCAGTGAAACGGGACTAGGGGCGGTTGAGCAGTTCTTC; cdr3_aa: CASSETGLGAVEQFF